The clone carrying this T cell receptor (beta chain) was observed many times. Its antigen is as yet unknown. Authors' methods: Between-group CDR3 differences, defined by clinicopathological status, yielded a distant-metastasis classifier for papillary thyroid cancer. TCRdb re-clonotyped the PCR reads through MiXCR. In this record, the V and J calls reflect TCRdb's handling and not the investigators' own analysis. The sample includes roughly 98,000 clones, under 15% of them seen just once. Among the patients, none had received any treatment before thyroid surgery. This specimen comes from a study of metastatic and nonmetastatic thyroid tumors. Study-level points and caveats: In blood and tumor, TCR beta diversity was reportedly significantly higher in malignant thyroid tumors than in benign nodules.

In germline, CDR1 is LNHDA, CDR2 SQIVND (reference sequence). CDR3 size: 15 residues. V lost 6 bases and J 3 bases, leaving 15 bases between the germline ends. The chain couples TRBV19 to TRBJ1-5; D perhaps matches TRBD1 (6 bases). The specimen was blood. This receptor was identified in a female donor with papillary thyroid cancer or a benign thyroid nodule (not recorded which). Some clones in this sample may be carry-over from other donors' samples. In DNA form, the CDR3 reads TGTGCCAGTAGGAAACAGGGTAGTATCAATCAGCCCCAGCATTTT. It encodes CASRKQGSINQPQHF. Full variable domain (rest looked up from reference TRBV19 and TRBJ1-5): DGGITQSPKYLFRKEGQNVTLSCEQNLNHDAMYWYRQDPGQGLRLIYYSQIVNDFQKGDIAEGYSVSREKKESFPLTVTSAQKNPTAFYLCASRKQGSINQPQHFGDGTRLSIL.